The T cell receptor beta chain under discussion was sequenced for a study of blood T cell repertoires in COVID-19. Overall study context: The samples span acute and convalescent COVID-19 from the United States, Italy and Spain.

The authors' processing: Amplifying reference gene primers gave estimates of nucleated cell counts. The protocol was immunoSEQ multiplex PCR, while the TCRdb copy is restricted to in-frame clones and leaves out a portion. From that table come the V and J calls and clone size; the DNA was used to work out D and trimming. The sample consists of about 200,000 clones, more than 65% of them appearing once. The CDR3 is made up of 12 amino acids. V lost 6 bases and J lost 3, with 6 bases in between. Looked up from germline, CDR1 is MNHEY and CDR2 is SMNVEV (reference sequence). Material for sequencing was peripheral blood. This clonotype was sampled from a woman aged 80 or older with acute or convalescent COVID-19. The chain combines TRBV27 with TRBJ2-1; the D gene is possibly TRBD2 (6 bases). CDR3 region: CASSGGYNEQFF. The DNA of the CDR3 is TGTGCCAGCAGCGGGGGCTACAATGAGCAGTTCTTC.